This T cell receptor beta chain was retrieved from a study of regulatory dendritic cells for organ transplantation. The table came from immunoSEQ multiplex PCR; TCRdb's copy has only in-frame clones and leaves some out. The sample comprises under 40,000 clones, about 93% of which are singletons, and 0.11% rests with the top ten. Study-wide results and caveats: Between individuals, the alloreactive memory CD8+ T cell pool differed considerably. Memory T cells were less diverse than naive, with memory CD8+ most oligoclonal.

On this clone itself: The target antigen is unknown. The junction differs from germline at one of its ends, possibly a read error.

This CDR3 has 13 residues. The V gene's germline CDR1 is SSHAT and CDR2 FNYEAQ (reference sequence). The chain couples TRBV7-7 to TRBJ2-7, with 8 bases that match TRBD2. The sample was naive CD8+ T cells from blood. Indicated subset: CD45RA+ naive T cells. This clonotype originated in a human donor in good health. The CDR3: CASSSLAGLEQYF. The CDR3 DNA reads as TGTGCTAGCAGCTCGCTAGCGGGTCTTGAGCAGTACTTC.